This T cell receptor (beta chain) was sequenced for a study of T cell clones after liver transplantation. Study at large: Without induction therapy, subjects received standard immunosuppression until 12-24 months post-transplant.

The protocol was immunoSEQ multiplex PCR, while the TCRdb copy is restricted to in-frame clones and leaves out a portion. Of roughly 100,000 clones detected, approximately 85% appear once; the ten largest clones hold around 0.97%. CDR1 and CDR2 (germline): LGHNA, YSLEER. V lost 5 bases and J lost 4; bases outside the gene matches: 10. CDR3 length: 15 amino acids. The rearrangement joins TRBV4-3 to TRBJ1-2; 7 positions match TRBD1. The source is a human donor who received a liver transplant. The source was CD4+ T cells from blood, collected before liver transplant. For the CDR3, the DNA is TGCGCCAGCAGCGCCCGGACAGGATCGGGCTATGGCTACACCTTC. Residues: CASSARTGSGYGYTF.